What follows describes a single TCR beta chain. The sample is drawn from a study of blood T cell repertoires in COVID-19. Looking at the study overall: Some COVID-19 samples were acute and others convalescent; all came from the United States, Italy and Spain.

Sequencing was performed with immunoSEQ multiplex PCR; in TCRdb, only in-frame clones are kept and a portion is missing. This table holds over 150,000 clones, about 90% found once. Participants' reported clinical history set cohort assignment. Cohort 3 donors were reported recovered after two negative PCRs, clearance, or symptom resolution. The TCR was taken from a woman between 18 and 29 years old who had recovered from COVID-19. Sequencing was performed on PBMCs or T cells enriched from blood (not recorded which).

The CDR3 sequence: CASSYTGESNTGELFF. CDR3 in DNA: TGTGCCAGCAGTTACACAGGGGAATCTAACACCGGGGAGCTGTTTTTT. The chain carries TRBV6-2 or TRBV6-3 and TRBJ2-2; 7 positions match TRBD1. This CDR3 has 16 amino acids. Trimming took 2 bases from V and 2 from J; bases not matched to a gene: 5. CDR1 and CDR2 (germline): MNHEY, SVGEGT.